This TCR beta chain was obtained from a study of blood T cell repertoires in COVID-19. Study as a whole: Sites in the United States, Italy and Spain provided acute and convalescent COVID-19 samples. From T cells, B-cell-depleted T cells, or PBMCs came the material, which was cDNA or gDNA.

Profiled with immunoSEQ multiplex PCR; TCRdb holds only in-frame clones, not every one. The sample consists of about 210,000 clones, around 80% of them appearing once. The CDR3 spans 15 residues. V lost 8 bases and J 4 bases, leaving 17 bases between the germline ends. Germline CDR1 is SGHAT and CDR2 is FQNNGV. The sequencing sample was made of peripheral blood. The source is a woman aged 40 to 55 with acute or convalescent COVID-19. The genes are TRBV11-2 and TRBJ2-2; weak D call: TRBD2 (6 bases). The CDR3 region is CASRASGLVTGELFF. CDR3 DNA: TGTGCCAGCCGCGCCTCGGGACTTGTCACCGGGGAGCTGTTTTTT.